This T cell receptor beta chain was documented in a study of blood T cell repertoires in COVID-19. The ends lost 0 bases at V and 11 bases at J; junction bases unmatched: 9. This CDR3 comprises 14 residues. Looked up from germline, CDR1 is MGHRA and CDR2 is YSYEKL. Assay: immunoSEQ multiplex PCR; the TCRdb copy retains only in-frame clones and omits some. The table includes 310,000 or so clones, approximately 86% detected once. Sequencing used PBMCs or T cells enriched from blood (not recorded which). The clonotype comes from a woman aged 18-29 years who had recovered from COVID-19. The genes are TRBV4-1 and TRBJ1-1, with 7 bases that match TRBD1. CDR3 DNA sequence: TGCGCCAGCAGCCAAGATATACAGGGGAGGATGGCTTTCTTT. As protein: CASSQDIQGRMAFF.